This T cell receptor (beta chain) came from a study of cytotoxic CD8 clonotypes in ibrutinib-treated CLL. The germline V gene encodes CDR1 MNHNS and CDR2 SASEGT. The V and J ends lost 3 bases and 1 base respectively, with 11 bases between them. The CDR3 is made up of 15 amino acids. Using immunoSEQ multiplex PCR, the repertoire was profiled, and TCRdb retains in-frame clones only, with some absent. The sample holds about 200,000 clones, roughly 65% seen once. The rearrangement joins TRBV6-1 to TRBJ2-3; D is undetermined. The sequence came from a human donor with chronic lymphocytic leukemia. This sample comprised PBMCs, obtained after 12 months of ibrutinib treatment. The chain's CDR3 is CASSDVVGGTDTQYF. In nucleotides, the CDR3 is TGTGCCAGCAGTGACGTAGTGGGTGGCACAGATACGCAGTATTTT.